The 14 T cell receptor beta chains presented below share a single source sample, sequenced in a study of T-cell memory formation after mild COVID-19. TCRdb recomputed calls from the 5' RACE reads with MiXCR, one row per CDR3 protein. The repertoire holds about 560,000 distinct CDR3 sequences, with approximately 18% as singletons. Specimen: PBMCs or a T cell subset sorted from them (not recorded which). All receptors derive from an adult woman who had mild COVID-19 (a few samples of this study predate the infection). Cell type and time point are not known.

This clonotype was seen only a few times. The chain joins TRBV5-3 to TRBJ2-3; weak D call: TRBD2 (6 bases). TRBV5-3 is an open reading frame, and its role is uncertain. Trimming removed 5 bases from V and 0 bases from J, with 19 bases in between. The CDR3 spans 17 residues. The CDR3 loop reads CARRRLAPRTSTDTQYF. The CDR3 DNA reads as TGTGCCAGAAGACGGCTAGCGCCCCGCACGAGCACAGATACGCAGTATTTT.

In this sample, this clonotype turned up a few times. CDR3 sequence reads: CATSDLRTGGVGEETQYF. In DNA, the CDR3 is TGTGCCACCAGTGATTTGAGGACAGGGGGGGTAGGAGAAGAGACCCAGTACTTC. V usage is TRBV24-1 and J usage is TRBJ2-5; TRBD1 matches at 10 bases. V shed 0 bases and J 3 bases; nucleotides not matched to a gene: 9. CDR1 and CDR2 from the germline V gene are KGHDR and SFDVKD. The CDR3 contains 18 residues.

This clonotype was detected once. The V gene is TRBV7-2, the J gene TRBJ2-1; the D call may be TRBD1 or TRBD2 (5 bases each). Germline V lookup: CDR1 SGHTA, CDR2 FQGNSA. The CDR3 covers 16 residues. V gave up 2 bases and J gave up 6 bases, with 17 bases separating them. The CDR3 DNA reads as TGTGCCAGCAGCTTATGGTCTGGGGACCGACCCAATGAGCAGTTCTTC. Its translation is CASSLWSGDRPNEQFF.

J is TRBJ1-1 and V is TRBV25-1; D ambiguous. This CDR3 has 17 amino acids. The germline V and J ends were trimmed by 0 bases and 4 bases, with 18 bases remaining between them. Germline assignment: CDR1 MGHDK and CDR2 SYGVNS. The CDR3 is CASSEYSPEVTRTEAFF. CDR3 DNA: TGTGCCAGCAGTGAATATTCCCCTGAGGTCACTCGCACTGAAGCTTTCTTT. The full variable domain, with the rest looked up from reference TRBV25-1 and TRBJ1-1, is EADIYQTPRYLVIGTGKKITLECSQTMGHDKMYWYQQDPGMELHLIHYSYGVNSTEKGDLSSESTVSRIRTEHFPLTLESARPSHTSQYLCASSEYSPEVTRTEAFFGQGTRLTVV.

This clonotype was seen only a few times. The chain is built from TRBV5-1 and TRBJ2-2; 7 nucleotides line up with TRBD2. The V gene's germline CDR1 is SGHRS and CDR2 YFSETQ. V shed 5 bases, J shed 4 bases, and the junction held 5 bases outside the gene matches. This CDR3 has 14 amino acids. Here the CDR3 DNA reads TGCGCCAGCAGTCGGGGGGAGAGCACCGGGGAGCTGTTTTTT. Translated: CASSRGESTGELFF.

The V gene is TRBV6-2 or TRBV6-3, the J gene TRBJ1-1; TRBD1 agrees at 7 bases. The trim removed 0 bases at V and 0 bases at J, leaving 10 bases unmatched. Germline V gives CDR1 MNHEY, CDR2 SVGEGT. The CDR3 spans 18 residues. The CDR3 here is CASSYSSQGISMNTEAFF. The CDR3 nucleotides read TGTGCCAGCAGTTACTCGTCACAGGGGATTAGCATGAACACTGAAGCTTTCTTT.

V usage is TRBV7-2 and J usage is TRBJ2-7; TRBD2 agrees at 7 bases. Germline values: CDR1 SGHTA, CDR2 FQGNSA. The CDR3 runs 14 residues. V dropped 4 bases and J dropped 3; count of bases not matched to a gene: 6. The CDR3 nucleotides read TGTGCCAGCAGCTCAAACCGGGAGGACTACGAGCAGTACTTC. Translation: CASSSNREDYEQYF.

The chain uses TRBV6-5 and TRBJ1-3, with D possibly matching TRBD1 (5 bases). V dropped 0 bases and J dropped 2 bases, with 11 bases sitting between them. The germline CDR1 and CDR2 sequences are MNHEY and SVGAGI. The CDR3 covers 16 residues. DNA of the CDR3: TGTGCCAGCAGTTACTCGATGTCGGGGGCTGGAAACACCATATATTTT. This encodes CASSYSMSGAGNTIYF.

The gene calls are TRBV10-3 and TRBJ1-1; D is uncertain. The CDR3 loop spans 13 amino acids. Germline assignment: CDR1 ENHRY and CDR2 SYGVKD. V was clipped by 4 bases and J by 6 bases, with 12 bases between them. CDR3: CAISVGSPAEAFF. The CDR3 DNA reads TGTGCCATCAGTGTCGGGTCCCCAGCTGAAGCTTTCTTT.

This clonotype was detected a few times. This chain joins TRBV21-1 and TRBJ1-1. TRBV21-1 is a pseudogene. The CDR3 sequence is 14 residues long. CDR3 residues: CASSKVGGNTEAFF. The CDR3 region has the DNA TGTGCCAGCAGCAAAGTGGGAGGGAACACTGAAGCTTTCTTT.

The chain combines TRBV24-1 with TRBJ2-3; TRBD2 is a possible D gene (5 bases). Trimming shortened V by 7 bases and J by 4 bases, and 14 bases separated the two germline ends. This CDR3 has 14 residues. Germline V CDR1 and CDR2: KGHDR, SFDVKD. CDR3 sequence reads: CATRETGTPDTQYF. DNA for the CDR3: TGTGCCACCAGGGAGACGGGAACCCCAGATACGCAGTATTTT.

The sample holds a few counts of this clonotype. The CDR3 coding sequence is TGTGCCACCAGTGATATTTCAGGGATCAAAGGCTACACCTTC. This encodes CATSDISGIKGYTF. The chain has TRBV24-1 and TRBJ1-2; a possible D gene is TRBD1 (5 bases). V shed 3 bases and J shed 8 bases, with 15 bases lying between them. The CDR3 sequence is 14 residues long. Germline CDR1 is KGHDR and CDR2 is SFDVKD.

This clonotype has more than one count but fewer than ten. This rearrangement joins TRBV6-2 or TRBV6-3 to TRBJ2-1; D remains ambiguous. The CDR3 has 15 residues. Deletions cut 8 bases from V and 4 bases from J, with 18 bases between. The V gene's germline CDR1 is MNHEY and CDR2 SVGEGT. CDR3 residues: CASGPTSSRYNEQFF. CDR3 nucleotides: TGTGCCAGCGGCCCCACCTCGAGCAGATACAATGAGCAGTTCTTC.

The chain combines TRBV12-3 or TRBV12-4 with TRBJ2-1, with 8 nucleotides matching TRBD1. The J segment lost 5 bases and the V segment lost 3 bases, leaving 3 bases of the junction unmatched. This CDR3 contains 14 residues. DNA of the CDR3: TGTGCCAGCAGTTTGAGGACAGGGAACAATGAGCAGTTCTTC. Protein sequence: CASSLRTGNNEQFF.